The present entry profiles one T cell receptor beta chain with its context. The data originate from a study of blood T cell repertoires in COVID-19. Study-wide context: The samples span acute and convalescent COVID-19 from the United States, Italy and Spain. T cells, B-cell-depleted T cells, or PBMCs supplied cDNA or gDNA.

Authors' analysis steps: Amplification from reference gene primers served as the basis for estimated nucleated cell counts. Libraries were prepared by immunoSEQ multiplex PCR; TCRdb keeps only in-frame clonotypes and omits some of them. V, J and clone size are taken as reported in that table, and D and trimming were inferred from the DNA itself. The sample yields approximately 70,000 clones, 88% seen once. This TCR was sampled from a human donor in a cohort sampled during active COVID-19. The sample comprised peripheral blood.

The CDR3 bases are TGTGCCAGCAGTTACTCGAGGGACAGGCAAGAGACCCAGTACTTC. Translation gives CASSYSRDRQETQYF. J is TRBJ2-5 and V is TRBV6-5; 8 positions match TRBD1. With 0 bases clipped from V and 2 bases from J, the junction kept 2 bases outside the gene matches. The CDR3 runs 15 residues. Germline lookup yields CDR1 MNHEY and CDR2 SVGAGI.